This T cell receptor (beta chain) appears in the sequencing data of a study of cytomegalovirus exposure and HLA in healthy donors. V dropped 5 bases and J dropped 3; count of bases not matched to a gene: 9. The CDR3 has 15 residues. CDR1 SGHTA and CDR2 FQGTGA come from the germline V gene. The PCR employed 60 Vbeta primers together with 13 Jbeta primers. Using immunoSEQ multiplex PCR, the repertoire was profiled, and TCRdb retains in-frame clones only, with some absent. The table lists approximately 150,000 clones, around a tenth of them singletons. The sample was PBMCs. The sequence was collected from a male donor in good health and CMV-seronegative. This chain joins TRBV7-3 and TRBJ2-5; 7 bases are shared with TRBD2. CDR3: CASSPGLMGEETQYF. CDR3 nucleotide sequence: TGTGCCAGCAGCCCGGGACTAATGGGGGAAGAGACCCAGTACTTC.